This T cell receptor beta chain was captured by sequencing in a study of shared clonotypes between healthy human individuals. Sequencing used immunoSEQ multiplex PCR; TCRdb keeps in-frame clones, though not all of them. The table includes some 740,000 clones, nearly 95% detected once. Trimming shortened V by 2 bases and J by 10 bases, and 8 bases separated the two germline ends. The CDR3 loop spans 12 amino acids. Germline assignment: CDR1 MGHRA and CDR2 YSYEKL. Selected positively for CCR7 and CD45RO-negative, naive CD8 cells excluded terminally differentiated effector memory CD45RA+ cells. The V gene is TRBV4-1, the J gene TRBJ2-2; D is uncertain. This clonotype was obtained from a man aged 30 to 39 in good health. The sequencing input was naive CD8+ T cells sorted from blood. The CDR3 spells CASSQQGVELFF. The DNA for the CDR3 is TGCGCCAGCAGCCAACAAGGTGTGGAGCTGTTTTTT.